This T cell receptor beta chain was identified in a study of identical twins. After template switching added a universal primer site, the resulting cDNA carried unique molecular identifiers. TCRdb processed the 5' RACE reads anew with MiXCR; each CDR3 protein has one entry. The table lists 410,000 or so distinct CDR3 sequences, approximately 17% of them singletons. Trimming cost V 1 base and J 3 bases; bases outside gene matches: 7. Germline V lookup: CDR1 SQVTM, CDR2 ANQGSEA. This CDR3 is 16 amino acids long. The sample was naive T cells sorted from blood. The V gene is TRBV29-1, the J gene TRBJ2-2, with 8 bases that match TRBD2. This clonotype was obtained from a man between 45 and 60 years old in good health. CDR3 coding DNA: TGCAGCGTTGAAGCCGGGCGGGAGGTCGACACCGGGGAGCTGTTTTTT. Its translation is CSVEAGREVDTGELFF.